This T cell receptor beta chain was documented in a study of identical twins. TCRdb independently ran MiXCR on the 5' RACE reads; one entry per CDR3 protein. Of approximately 680,000 distinct CDR3 sequences detected, less than 9% appear once; the ten largest clones hold roughly 1.5%. CDR3 size: 12 residues. CDR1 SGHTA and CDR2 FQGNSA come from the germline V gene. Trimming shortened V by 4 bases and J by 9 bases, and 10 bases separated the two germline ends. This clonotype came up many times. The data were also submitted as part of a second study, on yellow fever vaccine responses in identical twins.

Sequenced: PBMCs. This sequence was found in a young woman in good health. J is TRBJ2-1 and V is TRBV7-2, with D unclear. CDR3 loop: CASSSPWGEQFF. CDR3 nucleotide sequence: TGTGCCAGCAGCTCCCCTTGGGGTGAGCAGTTCTTC.